This TCR beta chain stems from a study of T cells in Graves' hyperthyroidism and ophthalmopathy. Whole-study findings and limits: Clonotypes that were expanded in thyroid above 0.001 mostly appeared in blood too.

TCR beta CDR3 region amplification was performed from RNA transcripts. With the HTBI primer set, the TCR CDR3 went through a first round of RT-PCR. TCRdb processed the multiplex PCR reads anew with MiXCR; each CDR3 protein has one entry. The table shows fewer than 700,000 distinct CDR3 sequences, with under 20% occurring only once. With a duration under 2 months, the hyperthyroidism was newly diagnosed in patients aged 18 to 65. On this clonotype: Its antigen is still unknown.

The germline gives CDR1 SGHNT, CDR2 YENEEA. The CDR3 has 14 amino acids. With 1 base removed from V and 5 bases from J, the gap between germline ends came to 11 bases. The rearrangement links TRBV11-3 to TRBJ1-2; D is undetermined. Sequencing was performed on blood. The receptor was derived from a woman in her 30s with Graves' hyperthyroidism. CDR3 DNA: TGTGCCAGCAGCTTAGCTGGGCCGGCTTATGGCTACACCTTC. This translates into CASSLAGPAYGYTF.